The 26 T cell receptor beta chains listed next were all sequenced from one sample in a study of blood T cells in healthy people across ages. The use of a sample-barcoded 5' primer and a J-beta primer mix characterized a second PCR of 7 to 11 cycles. TCRdb processed the 5' RACE reads anew with MiXCR; each CDR3 protein has one entry. The sample holds 590,000 or so distinct CDR3 sequences, less than 35% seen once. The sequenced material came from blood. These receptors were obtained from an elderly woman in good health.

The chain uses TRBV28 and TRBJ1-2; no definite D call. This CDR3 comprises 14 residues. CDR1 and CDR2 from the germline V gene are MDHEN and SYDVKM. Between the trimmed V and J ends, which lost 1 base and 3 bases, there was a span of 9 bases. The CDR3 spells CASSLSRIHYGYTF. DNA for the CDR3: TGTGCCAGCAGTTTATCAAGGATCCACTATGGCTACACCTTC.

The chain uses TRBV9 and TRBJ2-5, with 7 bases aligning to TRBD1. J gave up 1 base and V 3 bases, and 3 bases lay outside the gene matches. Looked up from germline, CDR1 is SGDLS and CDR2 is YYNGEE. The CDR3 has 14 amino acids. The CDR3 nucleotides are TGTGCCAGCAGCGGGGGGACAGCCCAAGAGACCCAGTACTTC. It is translated as CASSGGTAQETQYF.

This clonotype appeared a few times. Being one base from a much bigger clone, this may be a read error. The J gene is TRBJ2-1, the V gene TRBV12-3 or TRBV12-4; TRBD2 agrees at 7 bases. The CDR3 sequence is 15 residues long. Trimming cost V 6 bases and J 10 bases; bases outside gene matches: 15. DNA of the CDR3: TGTGCCAGCAGACCCCCGGGAGGATCATCCTACGAGCAGTTCTTC. Translating it yields CASRPPGGSSYEQFF.

The table lists this clonotype with a few counts. This chain connects TRBV6-2 or TRBV6-3 to TRBJ1-1; D may be TRBD1 (5 bases). Germline-derived CDR1 and CDR2 are MNHEY and SVGEGT. The germline V and J ends were trimmed by 6 bases and 1 base, with 15 bases remaining between them. The CDR3 is 15 amino acids. The CDR3 DNA sequence: TGTGCCAGCAGGCTATTCGGGACTCAGAACACTGAAGCTTTCTTT. This gives the protein CASRLFGTQNTEAFF.

This clonotype was seen at least ten times. This chain joins TRBV9 and TRBJ1-6; D perhaps matches TRBD1 (6 bases). The CDR3 is 16 residues long. CDR1 and CDR2 from the germline V gene are SGDLS and YYNGEE. V shed 3 bases and J shed 7 bases, with 17 bases lying between them. CDR3 sequence: CASSGGGVGENSPLHF. CDR3 nucleotide sequence: TGTGCCAGCAGCGGCGGGGGCGTGGGGGAAAATTCACCCCTCCACTTT.

V is TRBV5-1 and J is TRBJ2-2; 8 bases are shared with TRBD1. This CDR3 region has 18 residues. The germline V gene encodes CDR1 SGHRS and CDR2 YFSETQ. Trimming cost V 7 bases and J 0 bases; bases outside gene matches: 14. DNA for the CDR3: TGCGCCAGCGTCCAGGGGGCGAGAGGGCTTTCGAACACCGGGGAGCTGTTTTTT. Translation gives CASVQGARGLSNTGELFF.

The chain recombines TRBV7-9 with TRBJ2-3; D is undetermined. The CDR3 has 15 residues. Germline lookup yields CDR1 SEHNR and CDR2 FQNEAQ (reference sequence). Trimming shortened V by 1 base and J by 2 bases, and 10 bases separated the two germline ends. CDR3 in DNA: TGTGCCAGCAGCTTAGTATTGACCAACACAGATACGCAGTATTTT. Translated: CASSLVLTNTDTQYF.

This clonotype was detected only a few times. This may be a read error, as it is one base from a much larger clone. This sequence joins TRBV5-1 and TRBJ2-7, with TRBD2 matching over 8 bases. J was trimmed by 7 bases and V by 4 bases; bases with no gene match: 13. The CDR3 extends over 15 amino acids. The germline CDR1 and CDR2 sequences are SGHRS and YFSETQ. The CDR3 protein is CASSPTSGPYNEQYF. The CDR3, as DNA: TGCGCCAGCAGCCCAACTAGCGGACCCTACAATGAGCAGTACTTC.

The gene calls are TRBV5-6 and TRBJ2-7, with TRBD2 identical over 8 bases. Germline V gene lookup returns CDR1 SGHDT and CDR2 YYEEEE. This CDR3 contains 13 residues. V lost 4 bases, J lost 7 bases, and 7 bases stayed unmatched. CDR3 in amino acids: CASSPAGGREQYF. The CDR3 DNA is TGTGCCAGCAGCCCGGCGGGGGGTAGGGAGCAGTACTTC.

The rearrangement uses TRBV30 and TRBJ2-3, with TRBD2 identical over 8 bases. Germline lookup yields CDR1 GTSNPN and CDR2 SVGIG (reference sequence). The CDR3 extends over 14 amino acids. The CDR3: CALSTGTRGDTQYF. CDR3 in DNA: TGTGCTCTCTCTACCGGGACTAGGGGAGATACGCAGTATTTT.

This clonotype was seen many times. This chain links TRBV6-6 with TRBJ1-5, with a weak D call TRBD1 (5 bases). The CDR3 has 15 amino acids. Germline CDR1 and CDR2: MNHNY and SVGAGI (reference sequence). V was trimmed by 0 bases and J by 6 bases, leaving 12 bases between them. The chain's CDR3 is CASSYSRGEGQPQHF. The CDR3 bases are TGTGCCAGCAGTTACTCGCGGGGGGAAGGTCAGCCCCAGCATTTT.

Of note for this clonotype: At one of its ends the junction is not consistent with the germline gene, which may arise from a read error. V is TRBV7-9 and J is TRBJ2-1; 8 bases are a match to TRBD2. The CDR3 has 14 amino acids. CDR1 and CDR2 from the germline V gene are SEHNR and FQNEAQ (reference sequence). The CDR3 DNA reads as TGTACCAGCAGCTTAGTAGCGGGGTTCAATGAGCAGTTCTTC. Its protein is CTSSLVAGFNEQFF.

This rearrangement joins TRBV7-2 to TRBJ2-5; TRBD2 agrees at 11 bases. Gene TRBJ2-7 matches the end of the DNA better, so the J call may be wrong. Germline assignment: CDR1 SGHTA and CDR2 FQGNSA. This CDR3 region has 17 residues. The chain's CDR3 is CASSYLIDSGGAYEQYF. The CDR3 DNA follows: TGTGCCAGCAGCTACCTCATAGATAGCGGGGGGGCCTACGAGCAGTACTTC.

The chain carries TRBV15 and TRBJ2-3, with no clear D. This CDR3 region has 12 residues. Deletions cut 2 bases from V and 5 bases from J, with 5 bases between. CDR1 and CDR2 from the germline V gene are LNHNV and YYDKDF (reference sequence). CDR3 sequence: CATSRPRDTQYF. CDR3 nucleotides: TGTGCCACCAGCAGACCGAGAGATACGCAGTATTTT.

This chain uses TRBV7-2 with TRBJ2-2; D is possibly TRBD2 (6 bases). The ends were cut back, 5 bases at V and 5 bases at J, with 12 bases in the middle. The CDR3 length is 14 residues. The germline gives CDR1 SGHTA, CDR2 FQGNSA. Here the CDR3 reads CASSQTRSTGELFF. The CDR3 DNA sequence: TGTGCCAGCAGCCAGACTAGGTCTACCGGGGAGCTGTTTTTT.

The chain links TRBV28 to TRBJ1-5, with 8 nucleotides matching TRBD1. The CDR3 is made up of 13 amino acids. V was pared by 5 bases and J by 8 bases, with 5 bases of the junction left unmatched. Germline V gives CDR1 MDHEN, CDR2 SYDVKM. CDR3: CASSIRTGKPQHF. The CDR3 DNA reads as TGTGCCAGCAGTATCCGGACAGGGAAGCCCCAGCATTTT.

This clonotype was found many times. This rearrangement joins TRBV6-2 or TRBV6-3 to TRBJ2-7; D is possibly TRBD1 (5 bases). Germline values: CDR1 MNHEY, CDR2 SVGEGT. The germline V and J ends were trimmed by 4 bases and 6 bases, with 13 bases remaining between them. The CDR3 contains 13 residues. The CDR3 sequence is CASSSGLLGEQYF. CDR3 nucleotide sequence: TGTGCCAGCAGTTCAGGGTTGCTGGGCGAGCAGTACTTC.

The chain couples TRBV5-1 to TRBJ1-1; 7 nucleotides agree with TRBD1. V dropped 7 bases and J dropped 4; count of bases not matched to a gene: 19. Germline assignment: CDR1 SGHRS and CDR2 YFSETQ. CDR3 size: 17 residues. The CDR3 reads CASGSETGVDWTTEAFF. DNA for the CDR3: TGCGCCAGCGGCTCGGAAACAGGGGTCGATTGGACCACTGAAGCTTTCTTT.

The rearrangement joins TRBV20-1 to TRBJ1-2, with 8 bases aligning to TRBD1. Trimming at V came to 3 bases and at J to 4 bases, leaving 16 bases not matched to a gene. The CDR3 has 17 residues. Germline lookup yields CDR1 DFQATT and CDR2 SNEGSKA (reference sequence). The DNA of the CDR3 is TGCAGTGCTAGCGCCCCGGGTGTGACAGGGGAGGGCTATGGCTACACCTTC. This translates into CSASAPGVTGEGYGYTF.

This clonotype was found many times. A much larger clone is a single base away; this may be a read error. The CDR3 loop reads CASSLDGASGWDTQYF. CDR3 coding DNA: TGCGCCAGCAGCTTGGACGGGGCATCGGGATGGGATACGCAGTATTTT. The rearrangement links TRBV5-1 to TRBJ2-3; D may be TRBD1 or TRBD2 (5 bases each). This CDR3 region has 16 residues. CDR1 SGHRS and CDR2 YFSETQ come from the germline V gene. V lost 0 bases to trimming and J lost 6 bases, with 17 bases between them.

This clonotype was observed a handful of times. V is TRBV4-1 and J is TRBJ2-2; possibly TRBD2 for D (6 bases). Trimming left V 1 base short and J 6 bases short, with 9 bases between. Germline V gene data show CDR1 as MGHRA and CDR2 as YSYEKL. CDR3 size: 14 residues. DNA of the CDR3: TGCGCCAGCAGCCAAGTCGGAGGGTCCGGGGAGCTGTTTTTT. Its protein is CASSQVGGSGELFF.

The table lists this clonotype with many counts. A much larger clone lies one base from this, so it may be a read error. This sequence joins TRBV30 and TRBJ2-5; TRBD2 matches at 8 bases. Germline V gene data show CDR1 as GTSNPN and CDR2 as SVGIG (reference sequence). The length of the CDR3 is 14 residues. The V segment lost 0 bases and the J segment 11 bases; nucleotides outside the gene matches: 11. The CDR3 bases are TGTGCCTGGAGTGTGGGCGGGGGGCTCAATGAGCAGTACTTC. It is translated as CAWSVGGGLNEQYF. The full variable domain, rest sourced from reference TRBV30 and TRBJ2-5, is SQTIHQWPATLVQPVGSPLSLECTVEGTSNPNLYWYRQAAGRGLQLLFYSVGIGQISSEVPQNLSASRPQDRQFILSSKKLLLSDSGFYLCAWSVGGGLNEQYFGPGTRLLVL.

This clonotype showed up many times. The chain combines TRBV20-1 with TRBJ1-5; D uncertain. CDR1 is DFQATT and CDR2 is SNEGSKA in the germline V gene (reference sequence). Trimming took 3 bases from V and 3 from J, leaving 6 bases between them. The CDR3 length is 12 residues. The CDR3 DNA follows: TGCAGTGCTAGTAGGGCCAATCAGCCCCAGCATTTT. It codes for CSASRANQPQHF.

This clonotype was observed at least ten times. The V call is TRBV5-6, the J call TRBJ1-2; no reliable D call. V lost 4 bases and J 6 bases, leaving 13 bases between the germline ends. This CDR3 has 13 residues. Per germline, CDR1 SGHDT and CDR2 YYEEEE. The CDR3 loop is CASSQDLTNGYTF. The CDR3 nucleotides read TGTGCCAGCAGCCAGGACCTGACAAATGGCTACACCTTC. The whole variable domain, remainder taken from reference TRBV5-6 and TRBJ1-2, is DAGVTQSPTHLIKTRGQQVTLRCSPKSGHDTVSWYQQALGQGPQFIFQYYEEEERQRGNFPDRFSGHQFPNYSSELNVNALLLGDSALYLCASSQDLTNGYTFGSGTRLTVV.

This chain uses TRBV7-2 with TRBJ1-5, with 7 bases aligning to TRBD1. Germline V gene sequence: CDR1 SGHTA, CDR2 FQGNSA. This CDR3 region has 16 residues. J lost 1 base, V lost 5 bases, and 8 bases had no gene match. The CDR3 sequence is CASSNRDSPSNQPQHF. The CDR3 region has the DNA TGTGCCAGCAGCAACCGGGACAGCCCAAGCAATCAGCCCCAGCATTTT.

As to this clonotype: Possible read error: a much larger clone is one base away. This sequence joins TRBV20-1 and TRBJ1-2; TRBD1 is a possible D gene (6 bases). The CDR3 has 16 residues. The germline V gene encodes CDR1 DFQATT and CDR2 SNEGSKA (reference sequence). In DNA form, the CDR3 reads TGCAGTGTTAGAGATCTGAATACAGGGCTTAACTATGGCTACACCTTC. It yields the protein CSVRDLNTGLNYGYTF.